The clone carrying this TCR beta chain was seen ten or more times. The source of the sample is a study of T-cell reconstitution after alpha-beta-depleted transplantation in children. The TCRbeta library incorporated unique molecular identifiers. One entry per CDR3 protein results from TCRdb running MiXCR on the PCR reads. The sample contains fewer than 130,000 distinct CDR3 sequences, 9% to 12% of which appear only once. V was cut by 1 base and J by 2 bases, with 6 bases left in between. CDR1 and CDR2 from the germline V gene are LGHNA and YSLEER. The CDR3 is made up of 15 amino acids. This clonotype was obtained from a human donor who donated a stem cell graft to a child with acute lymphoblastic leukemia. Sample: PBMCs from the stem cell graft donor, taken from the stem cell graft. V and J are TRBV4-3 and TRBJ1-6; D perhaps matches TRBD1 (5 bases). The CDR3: CASSQARAYNSPLHF. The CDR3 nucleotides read TGCGCCAGCAGCCAAGCCAGGGCCTATAATTCACCCCTCCACTTT.